Frequency places the clone carrying this TCR beta chain as medium-sized. What it binds is not known. The data stem from a study of CXCR3-negative and CXCR3-positive naive CD8 T cells. Study conclusions and caveats: CXCR3-expressing naive cells carried TRB CDR3s more hydrophobic than those of CXCR3-negative naive cells. Researchers report CXCR3 expression partially decreased after cryopreservation, with fresh PBMCs used in most assays.

UMI-tagged TRB cDNA libraries were built via 5' RACE. TCRdb re-called the 5' RACE reads, yielding one record per CDR3 amino acid sequence without DNA. The sample totals approximately 5,800 distinct CDR3 sequences. Definition of naive CD8+ T cells rested on a CD45RO-CCR7+CD27+CD95- profile. The receptor was derived from a human donor in good health. Some clones in this sample may be carry-over from other donors' samples. Material: naive CXCR3- CD8+ T cells from blood. The subset is: CD45RO-CCR7+CD27+CD95- naive CD8+ T cells lacking CXCR3 (TNR3-).

The CDR3 sequence is CASSRRGSGTDTQYF. This rearrangement joins TRBV9 to TRBJ2-3; TCRdb names TRBD2, which stays unverified in the absence of DNA. This CDR3 contains 15 residues. CDR1 is SGDLS, CDR2 YYNGEE, per germline. Together with reference TRBV9 and TRBJ2-3, the CDR3 gives the full variable domain: DSGVTQTPKHLITATGQRVTLRCSPRSGDLSVYWYQQSLDQGLQFLIQYYNGEERAKGNILERFSAQQFPDLHSELNLSSLELGDSALYFCASSRRGSGTDTQYFGPGTRLTVL.